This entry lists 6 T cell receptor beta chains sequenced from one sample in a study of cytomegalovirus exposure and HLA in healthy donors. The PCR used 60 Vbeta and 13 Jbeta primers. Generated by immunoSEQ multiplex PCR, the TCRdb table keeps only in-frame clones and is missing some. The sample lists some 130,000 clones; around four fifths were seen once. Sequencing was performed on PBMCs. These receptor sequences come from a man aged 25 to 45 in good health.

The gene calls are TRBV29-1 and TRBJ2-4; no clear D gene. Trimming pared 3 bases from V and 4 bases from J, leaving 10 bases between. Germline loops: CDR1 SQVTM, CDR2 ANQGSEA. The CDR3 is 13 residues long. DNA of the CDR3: TGCAGCGTTGAGCGGCACGAAAAAAACATTCAGTACTTC. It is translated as CSVERHEKNIQYF.

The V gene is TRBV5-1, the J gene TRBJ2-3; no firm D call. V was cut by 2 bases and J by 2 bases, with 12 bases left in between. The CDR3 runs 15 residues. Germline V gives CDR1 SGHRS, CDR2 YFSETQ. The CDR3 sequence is CASSLLTLNTDTQYF. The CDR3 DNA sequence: TGCGCCAGCAGCTTACTAACTTTGAACACAGATACGCAGTATTTT.

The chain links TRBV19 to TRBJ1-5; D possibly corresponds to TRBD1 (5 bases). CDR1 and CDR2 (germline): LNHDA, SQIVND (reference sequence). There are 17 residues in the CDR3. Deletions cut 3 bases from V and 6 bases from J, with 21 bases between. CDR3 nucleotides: TGTGCCAGTAGTATGATCTTTAGGCAGGGATCGGCTCAGCCCCAGCATTTT. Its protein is CASSMIFRQGSAQPQHF.

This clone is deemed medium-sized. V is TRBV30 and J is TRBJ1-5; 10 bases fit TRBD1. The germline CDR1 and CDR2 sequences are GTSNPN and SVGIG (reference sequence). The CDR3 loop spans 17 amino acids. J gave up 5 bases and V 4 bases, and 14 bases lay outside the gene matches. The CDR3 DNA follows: TGTGCCTGGAATGGGACAGGGGAAGGGAATGTAGATCAGCCCCAGCATTTT. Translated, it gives CAWNGTGEGNVDQPQHF. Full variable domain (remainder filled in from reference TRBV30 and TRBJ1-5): SQTIHQWPATLVQPVGSPLSLECTVEGTSNPNLYWYRQAAGRGLQLLFYSVGIGQISSEVPQNLSASRPQDRQFILSSKKLLLSDSGFYLCAWNGTGEGNVDQPQHFGDGTRLSIL.

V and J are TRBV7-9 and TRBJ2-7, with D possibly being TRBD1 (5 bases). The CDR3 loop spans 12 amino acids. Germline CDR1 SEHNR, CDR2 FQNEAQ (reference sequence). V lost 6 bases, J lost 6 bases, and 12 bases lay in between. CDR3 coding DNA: TGTGCCAGCAGTCAGCAGGGTGGCGAGCAGTACTTC. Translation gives CASSQQGGEQYF.

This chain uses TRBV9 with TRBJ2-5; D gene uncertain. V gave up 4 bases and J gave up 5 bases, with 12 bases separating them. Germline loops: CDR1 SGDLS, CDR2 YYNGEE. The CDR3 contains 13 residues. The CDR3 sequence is CASSPPDKETQYF. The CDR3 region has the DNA TGTGCCAGCAGCCCGCCCGACAAGGAGACCCAGTACTTC.